This entry lists 9 T cell receptor beta chains sequenced from one sample in a study of cytomegalovirus exposure and HLA in healthy donors. A multiplex PCR was run with 60 Vbeta primers and 13 Jbeta primers. Generated by immunoSEQ multiplex PCR, the TCRdb table keeps only in-frame clones and is missing some. The sample has tens of thousands of clones, over 60% seen once. The sample was PBMCs. These receptors all stem from a male donor in good health and CMV-seronegative.

The V gene is TRBV30, the J gene TRBJ1-1; D is possibly TRBD1 (6 bases). The CDR3 extends over 12 amino acids. The ends were cut back, 0 bases at V and 8 bases at J, with 10 bases in the middle. CDR1 and CDR2 from the germline V gene are GTSNPN and SVGIG (reference sequence). CDR3 sequence (DNA): TGTGCCTGGAGTGTATCAGGGGTCGAAGCTTTCTTT. This codes for CAWSVSGVEAFF.

J is TRBJ2-1 and V is TRBV30; the match to TRBD2 covers 7 bases. V was clipped by 1 base and J by 8 bases; unmatched bases: 2. The CDR3 is 12 residues long. CDR1 and CDR2 from the germline V gene are GTSNPN and SVGIG (reference sequence). The DNA for the CDR3 is TGTGCCTGGAGTGCTGGGGGGGATGAGCAGTTCTTC. Translation: CAWSAGGDEQFF.

The chain carries TRBV5-4 and TRBJ2-5; TRBD1 matches at 7 bases. Germline V gene lookup returns CDR1 SGHNT and CDR2 YYREEE (reference sequence). The CDR3 sequence is 14 residues long. The V and J ends lost 4 bases and 4 bases, in that order; junction bases with no gene match: 7. The CDR3 here is CASSRGSGGETQYF. CDR3 DNA sequence: TGTGCCAGCAGCAGAGGGTCAGGGGGAGAGACCCAGTACTTC.

V and J are TRBV29-1 and TRBJ2-7; a possible D gene is TRBD2 (5 bases). The germline CDR1 and CDR2 sequences are SQVTM and ANQGSEA. This CDR3 has 12 amino acids. V was pared by 7 bases and J by 0 bases, with 10 bases between. CDR3 coding DNA: TGCAGCGGATACGGGGACTCCTACGAGCAGTACTTC. Translation gives CSGYGDSYEQYF.

The V and J genes are TRBV2 and TRBJ2-7; TRBD2 aligns across 9 bases. The CDR3 runs 17 residues. CDR1 is SNHLY and CDR2 is FYNNEI in the germline V gene. V shed 4 bases, J shed 4 bases, and the junction held 14 bases outside the gene matches. CDR3 nucleotide sequence: TGTGCCAGCAGTGCTAGGGCGTCGCGGGAGGGGGTATACGAGCAGTACTTC. Its translation is CASSARASREGVYEQYF. The variable domain in full, with the rest retrieved from reference TRBV2 and TRBJ2-7, is EPEVTQTPSHQVTQMGQEVILRCVPISNHLYFYWYRQILGQKVEFLVSFYNNEISEKSEIFDDQFSVERPDGSNFTLKIRSTKLEDSAMYFCASSARASREGVYEQYFGPGTRLTVT.

This sequence joins TRBV28 and TRBJ2-7; 8 bases fit TRBD1. The CDR3 spans 15 residues. CDR1 MDHEN and CDR2 SYDVKM come from the germline V gene. V gave up 5 bases and J gave up 1 base; unmatched junction bases: 7. In DNA, the CDR3 is TGTGCCAGCAGTAGGGCCGGACAGGGATCCTACGAGCAGTACTTC. Translated: CASSRAGQGSYEQYF.

The chain joins TRBV5-1 to TRBJ1-1; possible D gene TRBD1, 5 bases. In germline, CDR1 is SGHRS, CDR2 YFSETQ. The CDR3 extends over 13 amino acids. V lost 4 bases to trimming and J lost 7 bases, with 14 bases between them. The CDR3 is CASSPSGDSEAFF. In nucleotides, the CDR3 is TGCGCCAGCAGCCCATCCGGCGACAGTGAAGCTTTCTTT.

The CDR3 protein is CATRRQGWIDTQYF. CDR3 DNA sequence: TGTGCCACGCGACGACAGGGCTGGATAGATACGCAGTATTTT. This chain uses TRBV25-1 with TRBJ2-3; 7 bases match TRBD1. CDR1 is MGHDK, CDR2 SYGVNS, per germline. V gave up 10 bases and J gave up 5 bases; unmatched junction bases: 12. This CDR3 contains 14 residues.

This clone was observed once. This chain joins TRBV13 and TRBJ2-7; 11 bases agree with TRBD2. The germline V gene has CDR1 PRHDT and CDR2 FYEKMQ (reference sequence). CDR3 length equals 14 residues. V dropped 6 bases and J dropped 5; count of bases not matched to a gene: 6. The CDR3, as DNA: TGTGCCAGCAGAGCTAGCGGGAGGATAGACGAGCAGTACTTC. Protein sequence: CASRASGRIDEQYF.